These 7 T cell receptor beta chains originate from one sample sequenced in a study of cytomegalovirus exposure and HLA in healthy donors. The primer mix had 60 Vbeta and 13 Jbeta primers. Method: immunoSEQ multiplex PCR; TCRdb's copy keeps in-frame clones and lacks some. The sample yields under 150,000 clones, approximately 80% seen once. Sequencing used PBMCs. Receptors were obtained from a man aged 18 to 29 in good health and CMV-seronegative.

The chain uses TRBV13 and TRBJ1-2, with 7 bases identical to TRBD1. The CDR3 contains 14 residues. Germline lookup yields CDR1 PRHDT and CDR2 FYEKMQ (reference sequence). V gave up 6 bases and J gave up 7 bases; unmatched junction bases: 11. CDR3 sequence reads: CASRRQGPGSGYTF. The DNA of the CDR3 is TGTGCCAGCAGACGACAGGGACCAGGCAGTGGCTACACCTTC.

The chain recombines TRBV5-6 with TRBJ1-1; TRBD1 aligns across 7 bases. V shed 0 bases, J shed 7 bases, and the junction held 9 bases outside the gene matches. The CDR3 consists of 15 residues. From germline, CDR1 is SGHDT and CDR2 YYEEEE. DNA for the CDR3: TGTGCCAGCAGCTTGGCCGGTACAGGGGTGGGTGAAGCTTTCTTT. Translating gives CASSLAGTGVGEAFF.

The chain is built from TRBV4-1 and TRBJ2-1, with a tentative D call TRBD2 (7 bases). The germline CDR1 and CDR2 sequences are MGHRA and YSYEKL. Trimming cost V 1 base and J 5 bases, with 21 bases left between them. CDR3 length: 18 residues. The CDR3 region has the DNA TGCGCCAGCAGCCAAGGTTGGGGGGTGGGGGGGCCGCACAATGAGCAGTTCTTC. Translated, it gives CASSQGWGVGGPHNEQFF.

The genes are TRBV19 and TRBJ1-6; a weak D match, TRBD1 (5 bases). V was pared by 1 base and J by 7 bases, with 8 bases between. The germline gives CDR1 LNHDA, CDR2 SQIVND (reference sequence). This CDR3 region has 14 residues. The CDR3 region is CASSIVSGNSPLHF. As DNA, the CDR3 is TGTGCCAGTAGTATAGTATCAGGGAATTCACCCCTCCACTTT.

The CDR3 loop reads CASSSGQLPLHF. In DNA form, the CDR3 reads TGTGCCAGCAGCTCCGGACAGTTACCCCTCCACTTT. V is TRBV7-9 and J is TRBJ1-6; D might be TRBD1 (6 bases). Trimming cost V 4 bases and J 12 bases, with 10 bases left between them. The germline CDR1 and CDR2 sequences are SEHNR and FQNEAQ (reference sequence). The length of the CDR3 is 12 residues.

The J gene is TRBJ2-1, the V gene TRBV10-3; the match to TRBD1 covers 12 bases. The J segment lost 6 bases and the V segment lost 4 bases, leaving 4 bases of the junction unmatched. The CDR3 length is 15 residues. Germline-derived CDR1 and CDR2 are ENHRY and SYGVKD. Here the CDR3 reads CAISGGQGALNEQFF. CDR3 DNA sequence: TGTGCCATCAGTGGGGGACAGGGGGCGCTCAATGAGCAGTTCTTC.

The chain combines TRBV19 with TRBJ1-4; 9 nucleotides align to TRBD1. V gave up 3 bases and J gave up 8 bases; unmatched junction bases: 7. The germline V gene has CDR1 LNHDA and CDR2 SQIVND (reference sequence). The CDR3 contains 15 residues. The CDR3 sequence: CASSIMGTGTEKLFF. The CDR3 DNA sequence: TGTGCCAGTAGTATCATGGGGACAGGGACGGAAAAACTGTTTTTT.